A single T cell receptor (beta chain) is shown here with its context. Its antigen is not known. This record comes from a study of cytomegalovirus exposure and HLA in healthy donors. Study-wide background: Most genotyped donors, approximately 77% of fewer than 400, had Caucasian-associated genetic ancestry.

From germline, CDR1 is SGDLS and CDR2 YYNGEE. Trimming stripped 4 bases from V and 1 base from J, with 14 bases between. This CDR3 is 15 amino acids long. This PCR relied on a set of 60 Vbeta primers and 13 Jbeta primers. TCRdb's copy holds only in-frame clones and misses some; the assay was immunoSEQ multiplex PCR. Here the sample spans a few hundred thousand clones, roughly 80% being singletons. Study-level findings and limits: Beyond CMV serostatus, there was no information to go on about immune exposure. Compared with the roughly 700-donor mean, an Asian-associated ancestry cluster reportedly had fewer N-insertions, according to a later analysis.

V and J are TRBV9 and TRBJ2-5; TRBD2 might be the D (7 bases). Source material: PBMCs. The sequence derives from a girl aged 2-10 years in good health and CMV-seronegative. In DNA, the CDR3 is TGTGCCAGCAGCCCTCAGGCGGGGGCCCAAGAGACCCAGTACTTC. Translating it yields CASSPQAGAQETQYF.